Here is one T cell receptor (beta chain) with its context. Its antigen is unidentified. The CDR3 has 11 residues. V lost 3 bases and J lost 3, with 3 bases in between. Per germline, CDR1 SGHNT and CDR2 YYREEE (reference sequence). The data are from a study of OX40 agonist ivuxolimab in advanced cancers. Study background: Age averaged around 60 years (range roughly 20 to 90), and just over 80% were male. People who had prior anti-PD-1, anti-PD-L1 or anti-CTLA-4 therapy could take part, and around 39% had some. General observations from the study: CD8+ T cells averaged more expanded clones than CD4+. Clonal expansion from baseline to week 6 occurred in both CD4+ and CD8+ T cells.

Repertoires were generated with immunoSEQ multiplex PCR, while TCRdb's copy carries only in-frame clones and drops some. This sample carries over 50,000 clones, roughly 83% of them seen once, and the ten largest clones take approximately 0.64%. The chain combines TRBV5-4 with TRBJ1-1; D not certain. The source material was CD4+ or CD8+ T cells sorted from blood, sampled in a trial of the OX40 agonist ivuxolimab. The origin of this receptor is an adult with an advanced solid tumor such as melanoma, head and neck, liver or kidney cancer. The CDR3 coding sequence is TGTGCCAGCAGCTCATACACTGAAGCTTTCTTT. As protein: CASSSYTEAFF.